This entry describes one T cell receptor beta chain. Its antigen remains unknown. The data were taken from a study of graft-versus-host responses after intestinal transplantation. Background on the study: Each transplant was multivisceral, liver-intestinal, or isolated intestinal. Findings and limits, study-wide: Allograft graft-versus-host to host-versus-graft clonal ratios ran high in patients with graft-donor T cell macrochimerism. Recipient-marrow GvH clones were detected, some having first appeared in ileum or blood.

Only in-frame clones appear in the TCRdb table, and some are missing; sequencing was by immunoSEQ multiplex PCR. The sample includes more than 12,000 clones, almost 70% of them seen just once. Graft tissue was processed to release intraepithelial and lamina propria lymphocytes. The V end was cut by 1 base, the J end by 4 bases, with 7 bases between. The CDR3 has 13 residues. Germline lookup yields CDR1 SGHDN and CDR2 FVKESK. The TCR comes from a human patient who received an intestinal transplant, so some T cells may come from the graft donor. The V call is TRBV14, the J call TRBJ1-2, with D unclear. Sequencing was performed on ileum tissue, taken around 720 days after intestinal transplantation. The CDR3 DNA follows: TGTGCCAGCAGCCAAGGGACCGTCTATGGCTACACCTTC. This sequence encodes CASSQGTVYGYTF.